Below are 10 T cell receptor beta chains sequenced from a single sample in a study of blood T cell repertoires in COVID-19. Assay used: immunoSEQ multiplex PCR; TCRdb lists only in-frame clones, some missing. The sample has about 270,000 clones; around 86% are singletons. Sequences were obtained from peripheral blood. These receptor sequences come from a woman aged 55-75 years with active or convalescent COVID-19.

This clone has a single count. The chain couples TRBV27 to TRBJ1-5; a possible D gene is TRBD1 (6 bases). V was pared by 8 bases and J by 6 bases, with 14 bases between. CDR3 size: 13 residues. Germline CDR1 is MNHEY and CDR2 is SMNVEV (reference sequence). The CDR3 region is CASAQGPSQPQHF. The CDR3 DNA is TGTGCCAGCGCTCAGGGGCCAAGTCAGCCCCAGCATTTT.

This chain uses TRBV3-1 (or the pseudogene TRBV3-2) with TRBJ2-3, with 9 bases fitting TRBD2. This CDR3 comprises 16 residues. After removal of 0 bases from V and 3 bases from J, the junction contained 4 bases not matched to a gene. Germline CDR1 is LGHDT and CDR2 is YNNKEL (reference sequence). CDR3 loop: CASSQDILAGTDTQYF. In DNA, the CDR3 is TGTGCCAGCAGCCAAGATATACTAGCGGGTACAGATACGCAGTATTTT.

This chain joins TRBV7-3 and TRBJ2-3; TRBD1 is a possible D gene (5 bases). Germline V gene sequence: CDR1 SGHTA, CDR2 FQGTGA. Trimming took off 3 bases at V and 2 bases at J, with 9 bases between the two ends. This CDR3 comprises 14 residues. CDR3 in DNA: TGTGCCAGCAGCTTTGGGGCGAACACAGATACGCAGTATTTT. Protein: CASSFGANTDTQYF.

The count of this clone is one. The V call is TRBV9, the J call TRBJ1-4; D possibly corresponds to TRBD1 (5 bases). The germline V gene encodes CDR1 SGDLS and CDR2 YYNGEE. CDR3 length: 15 residues. The ends were cut back, 4 bases at V and 8 bases at J, with 18 bases in the middle. Here the CDR3 reads CASSSRPRGGEKLFF. The CDR3 DNA reads TGTGCCAGCAGCTCCCGGCCTCGTGGGGGGGAAAAACTGTTTTTT. The variable domain in full, with the rest retrieved from reference TRBV9 and TRBJ1-4, is DSGVTQTPKHLITATGQRVTLRCSPRSGDLSVYWYQQSLDQGLQFLIQYYNGEERAKGNILERFSAQQFPDLHSELNLSSLELGDSALYFCASSSRPRGGEKLFFGSGTQLSVL.

V gene TRBV30 combines with J gene TRBJ1-3; 7 bases match TRBD1. The CDR3 consists of 11 residues. Germline V CDR1 and CDR2: GTSNPN, SVGIG (reference sequence). Germline trimming cut 2 bases from V and 8 bases from J; bases unmatched to any gene: 0. CDR3 bases: TGTGCCTGGAGTACAGGGGACACCATATATTTT. It translates to CAWSTGDTIYF.

This chain uses TRBV3-1 (or the pseudogene TRBV3-2) with TRBJ2-7; a weak D match, TRBD2 (6 bases). Germline-derived CDR1 and CDR2 are LGHDT and YNNKEL (reference sequence). V shed 0 bases and J shed 7 bases, with 13 bases lying between them. The CDR3 is 14 amino acids. The CDR3 DNA sequence: TGTGCCAGCAGCCAAGATTCCGGGGGAGGTGAGCAGTACTTC. Amino acid sequence: CASSQDSGGGEQYF.

This clone occurred once. The rearrangement uses TRBV19 and TRBJ1-1; TRBD1 agrees at 9 bases. Trimming took 6 bases from V and 3 from J; bases not matched to a gene: 8. Germline assignment: CDR1 LNHDA and CDR2 SQIVND (reference sequence). CDR3 size: 15 residues. The CDR3 reads CASRNRGRSDTEAFF. CDR3 in DNA: TGTGCCAGTAGAAACAGGGGGCGTAGCGACACTGAAGCTTTCTTT. Full variable domain (rest looked up from reference TRBV19 and TRBJ1-1): DGGITQSPKYLFRKEGQNVTLSCEQNLNHDAMYWYRQDPGQGLRLIYYSQIVNDFQKGDIAEGYSVSREKKESFPLTVTSAQKNPTAFYLCASRNRGRSDTEAFFGQGTRLTVV.

The chain employs TRBV3-1 (or the pseudogene TRBV3-2) and TRBJ2-1; 8 bases align to TRBD2. J was trimmed by 0 bases and V by 2 bases; bases with no gene match: 12. Germline CDR1 is LGHDT and CDR2 is YNNKEL (reference sequence). The CDR3 is 19 amino acids. In nucleotides, the CDR3 is TGTGCCAGCAGCCAACGGCGGGGGGACCAATTGAGCTCCTACAATGAGCAGTTCTTC. Translating gives CASSQRRGDQLSSYNEQFF.

This clone was counted a single time. The chain joins TRBV28 to TRBJ1-1; D not resolved. The CDR3 sequence is 13 residues long. The V end lost 5 bases, the J end lost 1 base, and 8 bases lay between the germline ends. Germline V CDR1 and CDR2: MDHEN, SYDVKM. The CDR3 sequence: CASSNDWNTEAFF. The DNA of the CDR3 is TGTGCCAGCAGTAACGACTGGAACACTGAAGCTTTCTTT.

The chain recombines TRBV6-4 with TRBJ2-2; 10 bases match TRBD2. The CDR3 extends over 17 amino acids. CDR1 and CDR2 (germline): MRHNA, SNTAGT. Unmatched junction bases numbered 7, after V lost 6 bases and J lost 0 bases. The DNA for the CDR3 is TGTGCCAGCAGCGTTAGCGGGGGGATCTCGAACACCGGGGAGCTGTTTTTT. Translation: CASSVSGGISNTGELFF.